This passage covers 29 T cell receptor beta chains from one sample sequenced in a study of blood T cell repertoires in COVID-19. Measured with immunoSEQ multiplex PCR; TCRdb has only the in-frame clones, and not every one. The sample lists about 230,000 clones; roughly 83% were seen once. Sequencing was carried out using peripheral blood. The receptors come from a woman in her fifties or sixties with acute or convalescent COVID-19.

This chain uses TRBV7-2 with TRBJ1-5; TRBD1 matches at 9 bases. V was pared by 3 bases and J by 6 bases, with 6 bases of the junction left unmatched. This CDR3 spans 15 amino acids. Germline loops: CDR1 SGHTA, CDR2 FQGNSA. CDR3: CASSFGTGFTQPQHF. In DNA form, the CDR3 reads TGTGCCAGCAGCTTCGGGACAGGGTTCACTCAGCCCCAGCATTTT.

This chain joins TRBV18 and TRBJ1-2; 8 positions match TRBD1. With V trimmed by 4 bases and J by 3 bases, 10 bases remained unmatched. This CDR3 comprises 16 residues. From germline, CDR1 is KGHSH and CDR2 LQKENI. The CDR3 sequence is CASSLQGPGGYYGYTF. The CDR3 nucleotides are TGTGCCAGCTCACTTCAAGGTCCAGGGGGCTACTATGGCTACACCTTC.

This chain joins TRBV4-3 and TRBJ1-1; D might be TRBD1 (6 bases). This CDR3 spans 16 amino acids. Germline V CDR1 and CDR2: LGHNA, YSLEER. Trimming removed 0 bases from V and 6 bases from J, with 17 bases in between. Here the CDR3 DNA reads TGCGCCAGCAGCCAAGATTACGGCAGGGGAACCCCTGAAGCTTTCTTT. The encoded protein is CASSQDYGRGTPEAFF.

This chain uses TRBV6-5 with TRBJ2-2; maybe TRBD2 (6 bases). CDR3 size: 16 residues. V dropped 0 bases and J dropped 1 base, with 9 bases sitting between them. Germline values: CDR1 MNHEY, CDR2 SVGAGI. The CDR3 DNA sequence: TGTGCCAGCAGTTACTCAGGACTACAGAACACCGGGGAGCTGTTTTTT. This gives the protein CASSYSGLQNTGELFF.

The gene calls are TRBV11-1 and TRBJ1-6; D perhaps matches TRBD1 (5 bases). In germline, CDR1 is SGHAT, CDR2 FQDESV (reference sequence). This CDR3 has 14 amino acids. The ends were cut back, 3 bases at V and 5 bases at J, with 8 bases in the middle. The CDR3 region has the DNA TGTGCCAGCAGCTTTCGGGGGAATAATTCACCCCTCCACTTT. As protein: CASSFRGNNSPLHF.

V is TRBV28 and J is TRBJ2-2; D call uncertain. This CDR3 spans 15 amino acids. V was trimmed by 4 bases and J by 2 bases, leaving 11 bases between them. Germline values: CDR1 MDHEN, CDR2 SYDVKM. The CDR3 region is CASSWLPTNTGELFF. CDR3 in DNA: TGTGCCAGCAGTTGGCTACCGACTAACACCGGGGAGCTGTTTTTT.

The rearrangement joins TRBV7-2 to TRBJ1-2; the match to TRBD1 covers 7 bases. Germline loops: CDR1 SGHTA, CDR2 FQGNSA. The V segment lost 5 bases and the J segment 4 bases; nucleotides outside the gene matches: 10. The CDR3 is 15 amino acids. The CDR3 bases are TGTGCCAGCAGCCTAGGTTCGGGACAGCTCTATGGCTACACCTTC. This codes for CASSLGSGQLYGYTF.

This clone was detected ten times or more. V and J are TRBV5-5 and TRBJ1-2; D might be TRBD1 (6 bases). CDR3 length: 13 amino acids. Germline V gene sequence: CDR1 SGHKS, CDR2 YYEKEE (reference sequence). V was cut by 5 bases and J by 4 bases, with 12 bases left in between. DNA for the CDR3: TGTGCCAGCAGTCCCGGACAGAGCTATGGCTACACCTTC. Amino acids: CASSPGQSYGYTF.

The chain combines TRBV5-1 with TRBJ1-1; no clear D. CDR3 size: 15 residues. Germline V gives CDR1 SGHRS, CDR2 YFSETQ. With 0 bases removed from V and 0 bases from J, the gap between germline ends came to 9 bases. CDR3 loop: CASSLDRLMNTEAFF. The CDR3 DNA reads TGCGCCAGCAGCTTGGATCGGTTAATGAACACTGAAGCTTTCTTT.

The chain has TRBV29-1 and TRBJ2-5, with TRBD2 identical over 7 bases. The CDR3 runs to 13 residues. Germline values: CDR1 SQVTM, CDR2 ANQGSEA. Losses at the gene ends were 4 bases for V and 5 bases for J; bases not matched to a gene: 7. The CDR3 protein is CSVAREGWETQYF. The CDR3 DNA is TGCAGCGTTGCAAGGGAGGGTTGGGAGACCCAGTACTTC.

This chain links TRBV13 with TRBJ1-1, with no clear D. The germline V gene encodes CDR1 PRHDT and CDR2 FYEKMQ (reference sequence). V was shortened by 2 bases and J by 0 bases, with 16 bases between the two germline ends. This CDR3 is 17 amino acids long. CDR3 in DNA: TGTGCCAGCAGCTTACAGGTCAGAAAGAGAATGAACACTGAAGCTTTCTTT. Translating it yields CASSLQVRKRMNTEAFF.

The chain carries TRBV27 and TRBJ2-7; 7 bases fit TRBD1. V was clipped by 5 bases and J by 3 bases; unmatched bases: 1. The CDR3 is 12 amino acids. In germline, CDR1 is MNHEY, CDR2 SMNVEV (reference sequence). The CDR3 nucleotides read TGTGCCAGCAGTGGGACAGTCTACGAGCAGTACTTC. It encodes CASSGTVYEQYF.

The chain joins TRBV11-3 to TRBJ2-1; 10 bases line up with TRBD1. From germline, CDR1 is SGHNT and CDR2 YENEEA. Germline trimming cut 4 bases from V and 5 bases from J; bases unmatched to any gene: 5. The CDR3 is 15 residues long. CDR3 sequence (DNA): TGTGCCAGCAGCTCTTACGGGACAGGGGACAATGAGCAGTTCTTC. Amino acid sequence: CASSSYGTGDNEQFF.

V gene TRBV7-3 combines with J gene TRBJ2-5, with 7 bases that match TRBD2. This CDR3 spans 15 amino acids. CDR1 and CDR2 (germline): SGHTA, FQGTGA. V was pared by 4 bases and J by 2 bases, with 7 bases of the junction left unmatched. The CDR3 DNA reads as TGTGCCAGCAGCTCCGTACCGGGACTACAAGAGACCCAGTACTTC. It is translated as CASSSVPGLQETQYF.

The rearrangement uses TRBV10-3 and TRBJ2-3; 8 bases fit TRBD2. CDR3 size: 13 residues. Trimming removed 8 bases from V and 6 bases from J; junction bases left unmatched: 7. Germline V gene data show CDR1 as ENHRY and CDR2 as SYGVKD. The CDR3 sequence is CAIRGGEHDTQYF. DNA for the CDR3: TGTGCCATCCGGGGGGGCGAGCACGATACGCAGTATTTT.

There are a few counts of this clone. The chain recombines TRBV19 with TRBJ1-5; a possible D gene is TRBD1 (6 bases). Germline V gene data show CDR1 as LNHDA and CDR2 as SQIVND (reference sequence). The CDR3 has 15 residues. Deletions cut 2 bases from V and 6 bases from J, with 14 bases between. CDR3 nucleotide sequence: TGTGCCAGTAGTATAAAGCCGGGACACGGTCAGCCCCAGCATTTT. The encoded protein is CASSIKPGHGQPQHF.

V is TRBV28 and J is TRBJ2-1; TRBD2 is a possible D gene (5 bases). This CDR3 comprises 11 residues. The germline V gene encodes CDR1 MDHEN and CDR2 SYDVKM. V gave up 7 bases and J gave up 10 bases, with 11 bases separating them. CDR3: CASTALAEQFF. CDR3 sequence (DNA): TGTGCCAGCACCGCCCTAGCCGAGCAGTTCTTC.

The chain links TRBV5-1 to TRBJ2-3, with TRBD2 matching 9 bases. The germline V gene encodes CDR1 SGHRS and CDR2 YFSETQ. The CDR3 runs to 15 residues. Losses at the gene ends were 0 bases for V and 6 bases for J; bases not matched to a gene: 5. This CDR3 reads CASSLALAGQDTQYF. CDR3 sequence (DNA): TGCGCCAGCAGCTTGGCTCTAGCGGGACAGGATACGCAGTATTTT.

The table lists this clone with a count of one. This chain uses TRBV7-2 with TRBJ1-5; D may be TRBD1 (6 bases). The germline V gene has CDR1 SGHTA and CDR2 FQGNSA. The CDR3 loop spans 13 amino acids. The V end lost 3 bases, the J end lost 5 bases, and 8 bases lay between the germline ends. The CDR3, as DNA: TGTGCCAGCAGCTTGACAGGATATCAGCCCCAGCATTTT. It yields the protein CASSLTGYQPQHF.

The chain links TRBV4-2 to TRBJ1-6; TRBD1 matches at 7 bases. The CDR3 has 15 residues. Germline CDR1 and CDR2: LGHNA and YNFKEQ. The V segment lost 4 bases and the J segment 7 bases; nucleotides outside the gene matches: 7. Here the CDR3 reads CASSLSWDRNSPLHF. Here the CDR3 DNA reads TGTGCCAGCAGCCTTTCTTGGGACAGAAATTCACCCCTCCACTTT.

The CDR3: CSVHRGRLGNYGYTF. CDR3 coding DNA: TGCAGCGTTCACAGGGGGCGCCTTGGTAACTATGGCTACACCTTC. The chain combines TRBV29-1 with TRBJ1-2; TRBD1 matches 9 bases. The CDR3 sequence is 15 residues long. V lost 5 bases to trimming and J lost 1 base; unmatched junction nucleotides: 8. Per germline, CDR1 SQVTM and CDR2 ANQGSEA.

The chain is built from TRBV6-1 and TRBJ2-1, with 11 positions matching TRBD2. Per the germline V gene, CDR1 is MNHNS and CDR2 is SASEGT. V dropped 2 bases and J dropped 6; count of bases not matched to a gene: 3. The CDR3 has 15 residues. CDR3 DNA: TGTGCCAGCAGTGAAATGGGACTAGCGGCCAATGAGCAGTTCTTC. Protein product: CASSEMGLAANEQFF.

The chain couples TRBV7-8 to TRBJ1-5; the D gene is possibly TRBD1 (5 bases). V gave up 2 bases and J gave up 1 base, with 12 bases separating them. Germline CDR1 reads SGHVS; CDR2 reads FQNEAQ. The length of the CDR3 is 16 residues. CDR3 amino acids: CASSLMQGRSNQPQHF. The CDR3 coding sequence is TGTGCCAGCAGCTTAATGCAGGGAAGGAGCAATCAGCCCCAGCATTTT.

This clone was counted between two and nine times. V and J are TRBV5-1 and TRBJ2-1, with a tentative D call TRBD2 (6 bases). Germline loops: CDR1 SGHRS, CDR2 YFSETQ. The CDR3 consists of 14 residues. Trimming left V 6 bases short and J 0 bases short, with 10 bases between. The CDR3 DNA reads TGCGCCAGCATGGCGGGGCACTCCTACAATGAGCAGTTCTTC. Translation: CASMAGHSYNEQFF.

The chain carries TRBV11-2 and TRBJ2-1, with D unclear. The CDR3 contains 15 residues. In germline, CDR1 is SGHAT, CDR2 FQNNGV. Trimming left V 3 bases short and J 2 bases short, with 11 bases between. As DNA, the CDR3 is TGTGCCAGCAGCTTGGTAACAGTTACCTACAATGAGCAGTTCTTC. The encoded protein is CASSLVTVTYNEQFF.

The chain's CDR3 is CASSKRRDQPQHF. The CDR3 nucleotides read TGTGCCAGCAGTAAGAGGCGGGATCAGCCCCAGCATTTT. The chain employs TRBV28 and TRBJ1-5; D call uncertain. CDR3 length: 13 residues. Per germline, CDR1 MDHEN and CDR2 SYDVKM. Trimming shortened V by 5 bases and J by 5 bases, and 10 bases separated the two germline ends.

V gene TRBV5-4 combines with J gene TRBJ2-6; perhaps TRBD2 as D (5 bases). The CDR3 is 16 residues long. V lost 0 bases to trimming and J lost 3 bases, with 10 bases between them. CDR1 SGHNT and CDR2 YYREEE come from the germline V gene (reference sequence). In nucleotides, the CDR3 is TGTGCCAGCAGCTTGGATCCGGGGAGTGGGGCCAACGTCCTGACTTTC. This translates into CASSLDPGSGANVLTF.

In regard to this clone: This sample also contains other DNA sequences that code for the same CDR3. The CDR3 DNA sequence: TGTGCCAGTAGTATCCGGGATAGCAATCAGCCCCAGCATTTT. Translation: CASSIRDSNQPQHF. The chain joins TRBV19 to TRBJ1-5, with unresolved D. Per germline, CDR1 LNHDA and CDR2 SQIVND (reference sequence). There are 14 residues in the CDR3. V was clipped by 3 bases and J by 0 bases, with 6 bases between them.

The chain carries TRBV10-3 and TRBJ1-1; TRBD1 is a possible D gene (5 bases). CDR3 length equals 16 residues. Deletions cut 3 bases from V and 3 bases from J, with 17 bases between. The germline gives CDR1 ENHRY, CDR2 SYGVKD. CDR3: CAISEGTGGVDTEAFF. The CDR3 DNA reads as TGTGCCATCAGTGAAGGGACGGGGGGAGTGGACACTGAAGCTTTCTTT.